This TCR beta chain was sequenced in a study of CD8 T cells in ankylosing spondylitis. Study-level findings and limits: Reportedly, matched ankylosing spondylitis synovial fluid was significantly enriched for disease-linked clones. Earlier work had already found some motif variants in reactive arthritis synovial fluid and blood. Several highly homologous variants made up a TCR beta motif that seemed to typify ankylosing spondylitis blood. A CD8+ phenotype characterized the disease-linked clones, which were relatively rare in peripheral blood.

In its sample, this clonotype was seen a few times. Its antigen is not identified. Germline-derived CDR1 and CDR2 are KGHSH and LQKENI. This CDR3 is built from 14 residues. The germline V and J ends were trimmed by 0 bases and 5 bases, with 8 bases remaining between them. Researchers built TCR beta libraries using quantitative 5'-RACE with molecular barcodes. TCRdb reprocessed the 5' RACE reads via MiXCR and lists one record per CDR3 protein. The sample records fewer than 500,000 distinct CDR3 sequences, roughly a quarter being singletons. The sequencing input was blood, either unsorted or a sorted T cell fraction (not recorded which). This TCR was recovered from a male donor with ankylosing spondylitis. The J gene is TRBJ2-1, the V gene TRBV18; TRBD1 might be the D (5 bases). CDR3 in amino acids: CASSPPGQHNEQFF. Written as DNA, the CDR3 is TGTGCCAGCTCACCACCGGGGCAGCACAATGAGCAGTTCTTC.